This T cell receptor beta chain derives from a study of T cell responses to AZD1222 COVID-19 vaccine. Note on this clone: Antigen: not known.

Second-dose intervals of approximately 4 or approximately 12 weeks were pooled. This CDR3 has 13 residues. J was trimmed by 8 bases and V by 6 bases; bases with no gene match: 4. Looked up from germline, CDR1 is MDHEN and CDR2 is SYDVKM. Findings and caveats of the study: At baseline, seropositivity was found in only a handful of AZD1222 recipients. Clonal diversity may have been underestimated in mostly white British donors. Unmutated variant regions reportedly attract nearly half of all spike-specific TCRs.

Generated by immunoSEQ multiplex PCR, the TCRdb table keeps only in-frame clones and is missing some. Found here are roughly 140,000 clones, roughly 88% of them singletons; the top ten hold less than 2%. The receptor was derived from an adult who received the AZD1222 COVID-19 vaccine. Source: peripheral blood, taken 28 days after the second AZD1222 dose. This chain joins TRBV28 and TRBJ1-6, with 7 bases lining up with TRBD1. CDR3 amino acids: CASRDRFDSPLHF. DNA of the CDR3: TGTGCCAGCAGGGACAGGTTCGATTCACCCCTCCACTTT.